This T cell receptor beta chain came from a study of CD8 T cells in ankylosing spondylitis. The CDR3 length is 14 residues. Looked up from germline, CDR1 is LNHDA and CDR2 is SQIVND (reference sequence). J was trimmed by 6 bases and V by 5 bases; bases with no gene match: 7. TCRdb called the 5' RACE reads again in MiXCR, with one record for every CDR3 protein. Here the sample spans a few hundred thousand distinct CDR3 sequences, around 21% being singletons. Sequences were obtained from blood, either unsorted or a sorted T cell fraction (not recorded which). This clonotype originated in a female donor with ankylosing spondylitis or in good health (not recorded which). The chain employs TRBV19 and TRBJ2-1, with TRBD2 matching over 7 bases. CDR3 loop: CASSPTSSSNEQFF. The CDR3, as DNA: TGTGCCAGTAGTCCGACTAGCTCCAGCAATGAGCAGTTCTTC.